This T cell receptor (beta chain) originates from a study of blood T cell repertoires in COVID-19. About the research overall: Spain, Italy and the United States supplied samples that represented acute and convalescent COVID-19. Sources were T cells, B-cell-depleted T cells, or PBMCs; the material itself was cDNA or gDNA.

The CDR3 is 13 residues long. V dropped 5 bases and J dropped 4; count of bases not matched to a gene: 2. Germline V gene lookup returns CDR1 SGHTA and CDR2 FQGNSA. Data came from immunoSEQ multiplex PCR; TCRdb stores just in-frame clones and leaves some out. The sample includes around 50,000 clones, about 90% of them seen just once. Sequenced: peripheral blood. The clonotype comes from a human donor in a cohort sampled during active COVID-19. The chain combines TRBV7-2 with TRBJ2-1, with 7 bases lining up with TRBD2. The CDR3 region is CASSRGGYNEQFF. DNA of the CDR3: TGTGCCAGCAGCCGGGGAGGGTACAATGAGCAGTTCTTC.